This TCR beta chain derives from a study of blood T cells in healthy people across ages. The V gene's germline CDR1 is SEHNR and CDR2 FQNEAQ (reference sequence). This CDR3 is 15 amino acids long. Through a sample-barcoded 5' primer and a J-beta primer mix, a second PCR was run for roughly 6 to 11 cycles. TCRdb reanalysed the 5' RACE reads using MiXCR and keeps one entry per CDR3 protein. The table includes over 500,000 distinct CDR3 sequences, approximately 26% detected once. This sample also appeared in a second study, on T cells of mothers and their children.

The chain joins TRBV7-9 to TRBJ2-5, with 12 bases lining up with TRBD1. The J call may be incorrect, as the DNA end agrees better with TRBJ2-7. This TCR came from a boy aged 2-9 years in good health. Source material: blood. CDR3 sequence: CASSLVGTGGHEQYF. CDR3 nucleotides: TGTGCCAGCAGCTTAGTAGGGACAGGGGGCCACGAGCAGTACTTC.